The TCR beta chain under discussion was sequenced for a study of OX40 agonist ivuxolimab in advanced cancers. A note on the overall study: Ivuxolimab was a fully human IgG2 agonistic monoclonal antibody targeting the costimulatory receptor OX40 (CD134). The point of sequencing TCRbeta in the periphery was to test whether ivuxolimab changed TCR sequence diversity and drove clonal T-cell expansion. Partial responses were achieved by three dose-escalation patients, of whom one had hepatocellular carcinoma and two had cutaneous melanoma. Of the roughly 54 dose-escalation patients, hepatocellular carcinoma was present in roughly 19, melanoma in roughly 15, renal cell carcinoma in 9 and head and neck cancer in 9. The paper describes the monotherapy dose-escalation part (N ≈ 51 patients) of the phase I trial of ivuxolimab. Intravenous ivuxolimab was administered to patients every 2 weeks at six dose levels: 0.01, 0.1, 0.3, 1.5, 3 and 10 mg/kg. In the dose-escalation cohort, around four fifths of patients were male, and the mean age was around 60 years, with a range of roughly 20 to 85. Prior anti-PD-1, anti-PD-L1 or anti-CTLA-4 therapy was permitted, and 30% to 45% of dose-escalation patients had received checkpoint inhibitors. What the work shows at the level of the full study, not this receptor alone: In the 0.1-3.0 mg/kg groups, partial responders had among the lowest normalized peripheral clonal expansion, particularly in CD8+ T cells. At doses from 0.1 to 3.0 mg/kg, clonal expansion was seen in both CD4+ and CD8+ blood T cells between baseline and week 6. Which antigens the clonally expanded peripheral T cells were specific for was not determined. After ivuxolimab, CD8+ T cells had more expanded clones than CD4+ T cells on average. Low levels of normalized T-cell clonal expansion were also seen in some nonresponding patients.

For sequencing of the TCRbeta CDR3 region, genomic DNA was extracted from the sorted cells. The immunoSEQ Assay was used to sequence the TCRbeta CDR3 regions. What TCRdb holds here is the immuneACCESS table cut down to in-frame rearrangements. Part of the clones is not present; checked against another copy, under half of the missing clones reflect an unresolved V gene, and the others are unexplained. In this sample the table shows tens of thousands of clones, 85% to 90% of which occur a single time. The ten top clones hold roughly 3% of the sample. A word on this clone: No antigen is known for it. There are no base qualities to consult, and no much larger clone falls within one base.

The trial excluded patients who had a history of autoimmune disease or were on systemic immunosuppression. Peripheral blood for TCR sequencing was collected from all dose cohorts at baseline, on cycle 4 day 1, and on cycle 7 day 1. The samples were taken from a phase I, first-in-human, multicenter, open-label dose-escalation trial of ivuxolimab. Adults with locally advanced or metastatic head and neck squamous cell, hepatocellular, melanoma or renal cell carcinoma were enrolled in the trial. Before TCR sequencing, CD4+ T cells and CD8+ T cells were sorted from peripheral blood as separate populations. Inclusive of the bounding cysteine and phenylalanine, the CDR3 is 14 residues long. CDR3 DNA only is kept here, 42 bases in frame from base 1. V lost 3 bases and J lost 4 bases; the stretch between them is 12 bases long. Via the germline V gene (reference sequence), CDR1 is SEHNR and CDR2 FQNEAQ.

The sequence derives from an adult with an advanced solid tumor such as melanoma, head and neck, liver or kidney cancer. Sequenced material: CD4+ or CD8+ T cells sorted from blood, taken in a trial of the OX40 agonist ivuxolimab. The V and J segments used are TRBV7-9 and TRBJ1-2; a tentative D match to TRBD1 spans 6 bases. The sequence in DNA is TGTGCCAGCAGCTTTGAAACAGGGTCCTATGGCTACACCTTC. This is translated as CASSFETGSYGYTF.